In its sample, the clone carrying this T cell receptor beta chain was seen many times. Its target is unknown. The CDR3 sequence is 15 residues long. Germline CDR1 is LNHDA and CDR2 is SQIVND (reference sequence). Trimming cost V 5 bases and J 6 bases; bases outside gene matches: 10. The data are from a study of breast tumors, draining lymph nodes, adjacent tissues. Findings and limits, study-wide: Tumor T cell lymph node origin was a supported hypothesis, not proven. Tumor repertoires ranked between lymph nodes and nontumor tissue in diversity, with V and J gene preferences. Tumor and nontumor repertoires were significantly more similar in luminal-like than in basal-like breast cancer. Most tumor T cells seemingly derive from lymph node, then expand in tumor.

Breast cancer patients provided tissue from their axillary draining lymph nodes. TCRdb independently ran MiXCR on the multiplex PCR reads; one entry per CDR3 protein. The table lists roughly 120,000 distinct CDR3 sequences, approximately 20% of them singletons. The sample taken for sequencing was axillary lymph node tissue. The chain combines TRBV19 with TRBJ2-1, with 7 positions matching TRBD2. This receptor was identified in a female donor with breast cancer. Some clones in this sample may be carry-over from other donors' samples. CDR3 in amino acids: CASSLRGGSFNEQFF. Here the CDR3 DNA reads TGTGCCAGTAGTTTGAGGGGCGGGAGCTTCAATGAGCAGTTCTTC.